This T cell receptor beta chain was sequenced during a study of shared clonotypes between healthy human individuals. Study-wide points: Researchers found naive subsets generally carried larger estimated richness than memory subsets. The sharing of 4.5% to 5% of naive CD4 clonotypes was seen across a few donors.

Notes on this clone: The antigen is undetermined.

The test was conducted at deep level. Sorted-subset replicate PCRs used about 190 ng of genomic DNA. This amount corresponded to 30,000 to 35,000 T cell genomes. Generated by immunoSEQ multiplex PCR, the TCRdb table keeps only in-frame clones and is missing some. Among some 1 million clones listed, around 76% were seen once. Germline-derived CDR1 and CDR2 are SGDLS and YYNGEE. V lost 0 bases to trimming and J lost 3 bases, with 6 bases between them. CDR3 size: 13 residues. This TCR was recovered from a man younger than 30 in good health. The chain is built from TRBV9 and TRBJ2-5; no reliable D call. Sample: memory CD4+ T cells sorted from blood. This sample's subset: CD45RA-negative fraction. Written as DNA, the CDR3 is TGTGCCAGCAGCGTAGAAATAGAAGAGACCCAGTACTTC. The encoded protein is CASSVEIEETQYF.